The rows below give T cell receptor beta chains drawn from one sample of a study of blood T cell repertoires in COVID-19. TCRdb keeps only in-frame clones here, not all; method: immunoSEQ multiplex PCR. The data hold about 120,000 clones, with 88% observed a single time. Material: peripheral blood. These receptor sequences come from a woman of 80 years or more with acute or convalescent COVID-19. CDR3s include the opening cysteine and the closing phenylalanine or tryptophan. D genes are given only for firm matches. A clone size is listed for some rows: how often the clone was seen (once, few, many), or a class if it is expanded.

v_gene	abundance	d_gene	j_gene	CDR3nt	CDR3aa
TRBV2	.	.	TRBJ1-2	TGTGCCAGCAGGGCCCGGGGTAGCTATGGCTACACCTTC	CASRARGSYGYTF
TRBV6-5	.	TRBD2	TRBJ2-1	TGTGCCAGCCGGACTAGCGGGACGAATGAGCAGTTCTTC	CASRTSGTNEQFF
TRBV19	once	.	TRBJ1-5	TGTGCCAGTAGTACCGGACAGCTCAATCAGCCCCAGCATTTT	CASSTGQLNQPQHF
TRBV9	.	.	TRBJ2-5	TGTGCCAGCAGCGTTGACACTGGGGAGACCCAGTACTTC	CASSVDTGETQYF
TRBV18	.	.	TRBJ1-2	TGTGCCAGCTCACCCGTGGATAGCGGGGGAATAGGGGGCTACACCTTC	CASSPVDSGGIGGYTF
TRBV7-9	once	.	TRBJ2-5	TGTGCCAGCAGCTTAGTATCAGGGTTGGAGACCCAGTACTTC	CASSLVSGLETQYF
TRBV5-1	.	TRBD2	TRBJ2-7	TGCGCCAGCAGCTTGGCGACTAGCGGGAGTTCAGGCGAGCAGTACTTC	CASSLATSGSSGEQYF
TRBV6-2/TRBV6-3	.	TRBD1	TRBJ1-2	TGTGCCAGCAGTGATAGGACAGGGGCTAAATGGAACTATGGCTACACCTTC	CASSDRTGAKWNYGYTF
TRBV5-1	.	TRBD1	TRBJ1-1	TGCGCCAGCAGCTTCACAGGGGGAAAAGAAGCTTTCTTT	CASSFTGGKEAFF
TRBV5-1	few	.	TRBJ2-3	TGCGCCAGCAGCTTGGTTGGGGGCCGTGGAGATACGCAGTATTTT	CASSLVGGRGDTQYF
TRBV11-2	few	.	TRBJ1-5	TGTGCCAGCAGCTCCCTACAACAGGAACCAAATCAGCCCCAGCATTTT	CASSSLQQEPNQPQHF
TRBV19	.	.	TRBJ1-2	TGTGCCAGTAGTGACCTTTACAGGGCCTCCTATGGCTACACCTTC	CASSDLYRASYGYTF
TRBV4-1	.	.	TRBJ2-7	TGCGCCAGCAGCCAAAGCTGGGGCGCATACGAGCAGTACTTC	CASSQSWGAYEQYF
TRBV9	.	.	TRBJ2-1	TGTGCCAGCAGCCTTTCGTACAGGTACAATGAGCAGTTCTTC	CASSLSYRYNEQFF
TRBV19	.	TRBD2	TRBJ2-3	TGTGCCAGTAGTATATATAGCGGGATCACAGATACGCAGTATTTT	CASSIYSGITDTQYF
TRBV18	.	TRBD1	TRBJ1-2	TGTGCCAGCTCACCGTCGCAGGGGGCGGAGGGGAACCCACGCTATGGCTACACCTTC	CASSPSQGAEGNPRYGYTF
TRBV9	.	TRBD2	TRBJ2-1	TGTGCCAGCAGCGTAGGAAGCGGGGTGTACAATGAGCAGTTCTTC	CASSVGSGVYNEQFF
TRBV5-4	.	.	TRBJ1-2	TGTGCCAGCAGCTTGGCCAGACAGAATGGCTACACCTTC	CASSLARQNGYTF
TRBV10-1	.	TRBD1	TRBJ1-5	TGCGCCAGCACCCAAGCCGGGACAGGCGCTATCCCTTTTGGTCTTAGCAATCAGCCCCAGCATTTT	CASTQAGTGAIPFGLSNQPQHF
TRBV27	.	TRBD2	TRBJ2-2	TGTGCCAGCAGTTTACTCGGCGGGGGGGCTAACGGGGAGCTGTTTTTT	CASSLLGGGANGELFF
TRBV7-8	.	TRBD1	TRBJ2-7	TGTGCCAGCAGCCTGGGACAGGGGGCCTACGAGCAGTACTTC	CASSLGQGAYEQYF
TRBV25-1	.	.	TRBJ2-2	TGTGCCAGCAGTGAACAGGGGCTGAACACCGGGGAGCTGTTTTTT	CASSEQGLNTGELFF
TRBV4-1	few	TRBD2	TRBJ2-2	TGCGCCAGCAGCCTGCGGAGCGGGGGAAACACCGGGGAGCTGTTTTTT	CASSLRSGGNTGELFF
TRBV5-1	few	.	TRBJ1-3	TGCGCCAGCAGCTTGAGGCAGGGACTTACTGGAAACACCATATATTTT	CASSLRQGLTGNTIYF
TRBV6-5	.	.	TRBJ1-2	TGTGCCAGCAGTTACCGGCAGGGAGGCTACACCTTC	CASSYRQGGYTF
TRBV7-2	few	.	TRBJ1-1	TGTGCCAGCAGCCTCTTGGGAGCCCTGAACACTGAAGCTTTCTTT	CASSLLGALNTEAFF
TRBV7-6	.	.	TRBJ2-5	TGTGCCAGCAGCTCCAGGGTGGGCCAAGAGACCCAGTACTTC	CASSSRVGQETQYF
TRBV9	.	TRBD1	TRBJ1-5	TGTGCCAGCAGCGCTGGGGGACAGTTGAATGGCAATCAGCCCCAGCATTTT	CASSAGGQLNGNQPQHF
TRBV3-1/TRBV3-2	once	.	TRBJ2-7	TGTGCCAGCAGCCAAAGGGGCTACGAGCAGTACTTC	CASSQRGYEQYF
TRBV9	.	.	TRBJ1-1	TGTGCCAGCAGCGTAGGACCCGACAGGAACACTGAAGCTTTCTTT	CASSVGPDRNTEAFF
TRBV3-1/TRBV3-2	.	TRBD2	TRBJ2-7	TGTGCCAGCAGCCAGGGACTAGCGGGGGAGCCGAGGTTC	CASSQGLAGEPRF
TRBV29-1	.	.	TRBJ2-1	TGCAGCTCTCGGGACAATCGGGCCCCTCAGTTCTTC	CSSRDNRAPQFF
TRBV19	.	.	TRBJ1-5	TGTGCCAGTAGTATGAGGGAGAGCAATCAGCCCCAGCATTTT	CASSMRESNQPQHF
TRBV9	.	.	TRBJ1-2	TGTGCCAGCAGCGTAGATCAAGACAGGCTATATGGCTACACCTTC	CASSVDQDRLYGYTF
TRBV9	.	TRBD1	TRBJ1-2	TGTGCCAGCAGCGTAGGTGGCGCCGGGACAGGGCTAAGTGGCTACACCTTC	CASSVGGAGTGLSGYTF
TRBV19	.	TRBD1	TRBJ1-2	TGTGCCAGTAGTCTCCCATCGGACAGGGGAGTTAGGTATGGCTACACCTTC	CASSLPSDRGVRYGYTF
TRBV18	.	.	TRBJ2-7	TGTGCCAGCTCACCACCGGGCCAATCATTGCCGTACTTC	CASSPPGQSLPYF
TRBV28	.	.	TRBJ1-4	TGTGCCAGCAGGCCCGGCGGGGCAGGCGATGAAAAACTGTTTTTT	CASRPGGAGDEKLFF
TRBV29-1	.	.	TRBJ2-3	TGCAGCTCAAATCCGTGGAGGGGCCGGGGAGATACGCAGTATTTT	CSSNPWRGRGDTQYF
TRBV7-2	.	.	TRBJ1-6	TGTGCCAGCAGCTTAGCGGGCTGGCCTACTAGTTATAATTCACCCCTCCACTTT	CASSLAGWPTSYNSPLHF
TRBV5-1	.	.	TRBJ1-2	TGCGCCAGCAGCGACCCACAGGGCACGACTAACTATGGCTACACCTTC	CASSDPQGTTNYGYTF
TRBV6-4	.	.	TRBJ1-2	TGTGCCAGCGGCTTGAGGCGCGACTATGGCTACACCTTC	CASGLRRDYGYTF
TRBV2	.	.	TRBJ1-1	TGTGCCAGCAGTGAATCGACAGGTACTGAAGCTTTCTTT	CASSESTGTEAFF
TRBV9	.	TRBD1	TRBJ1-4	TGTGCCAGCAGCGTAGGACAGGGGCATGAAAAACTGTTTTTT	CASSVGQGHEKLFF
TRBV4-1	.	.	TRBJ2-7	TGCGCCAGCAGCCAAGATCGACTCTACGAGCAGTACTTC	CASSQDRLYEQYF
TRBV5-6	.	.	TRBJ2-4	TGTGCCAGCAGCTTGGCGGGGGGCATCGCCAAAAACATTCAGTACTTC	CASSLAGGIAKNIQYF
TRBV21-1	once	.	TRBJ1-4	TGTGCCAGCAGCAAAGTAGGACAGGGGCCGCCACCGGATACGGCAACTAATGAAAAACTGTTTTTT	CASSKVGQGPPPDTATNEKLFF
TRBV10-2	.	TRBD2	TRBJ2-3	TGCGCCAGCAGTGAAGCTAGCGGGAGCACAGATACGCAGTATTTT	CASSEASGSTDTQYF
TRBV5-1	.	.	TRBJ1-6	TGCGCCAGCAGCTCGGCAGGCTATAATTCACCCCTCCACTTT	CASSSAGYNSPLHF
TRBV6-5	few	.	TRBJ1-2	TGTGGCCTCAAGGGGGCTAACTATGGCTACACCTTC	CGLKGANYGYTF
TRBV5-4	.	.	TRBJ2-2	TGTGCCAGCAGCTTGCAGGGAAAAGCCGGGGAGCTGTTTTTT	CASSLQGKAGELFF
TRBV5-1	.	TRBD2	TRBJ2-3	TGCGCCAGCAGCTTGGGACTAGCGGGCCAATCTAGCACAGATACGCAGTATTTT	CASSLGLAGQSSTDTQYF
TRBV7-2	.	.	TRBJ1-5	TGTGCCAGCAGCTTAGTCCCAGGCGGGGTGGATAGCAATCAGCCCCAGCATTTT	CASSLVPGGVDSNQPQHF
TRBV27	.	TRBD1	TRBJ2-1	TGTGCCAGCAGTACATACAGGGGATCCTCCTACAATGAGCAGTTCTTC	CASSTYRGSSYNEQFF
TRBV19	.	.	TRBJ2-6	TGTGCCAGTAGTATCGGGGGTCCCGGGGCCAACGTCCTGACTTTC	CASSIGGPGANVLTF
TRBV29-1	.	.	TRBJ2-3	TGCAGCGCCCCGGGACATAGCACAGATACGCAGTATTTT	CSAPGHSTDTQYF
TRBV9	.	TRBD2	TRBJ2-3	TGTGCCAGCAGCGTAGCCCTAGCGGGGGGGGCAGATACACAGTATTTT	CASSVALAGGADTQYF
TRBV30	.	TRBD1	TRBJ1-5	TGTGCCTGGAGTGTAGGACAGGGAGTTAAGCCCCAGCATTTT	CAWSVGQGVKPQHF